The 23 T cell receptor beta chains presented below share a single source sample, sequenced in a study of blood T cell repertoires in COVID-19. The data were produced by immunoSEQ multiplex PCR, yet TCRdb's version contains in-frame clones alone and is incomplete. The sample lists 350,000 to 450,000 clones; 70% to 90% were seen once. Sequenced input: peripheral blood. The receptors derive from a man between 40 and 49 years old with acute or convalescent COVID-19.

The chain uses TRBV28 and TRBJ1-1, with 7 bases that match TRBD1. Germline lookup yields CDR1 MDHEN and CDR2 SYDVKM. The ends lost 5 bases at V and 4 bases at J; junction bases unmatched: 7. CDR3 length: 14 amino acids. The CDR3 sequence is CASSRLRGSTEAFF. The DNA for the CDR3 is TGTGCCAGCAGTAGACTCAGGGGGAGCACTGAAGCTTTCTTT.

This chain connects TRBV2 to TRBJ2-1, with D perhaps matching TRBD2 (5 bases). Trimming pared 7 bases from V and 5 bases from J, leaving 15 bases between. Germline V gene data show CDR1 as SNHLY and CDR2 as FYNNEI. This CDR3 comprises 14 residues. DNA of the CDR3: TGTGCCAGCACCTCGAGGGTAGGTCACAATGAGCAGTTCTTC. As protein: CASTSRVGHNEQFF.

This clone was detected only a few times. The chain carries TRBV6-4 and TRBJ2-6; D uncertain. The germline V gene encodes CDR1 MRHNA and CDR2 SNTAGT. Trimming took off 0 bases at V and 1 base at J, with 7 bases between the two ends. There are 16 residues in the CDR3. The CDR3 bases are TGTGCCAGCAGTGACTCTTCGGGTTCTGGGGCCAACGTCCTGACTTTC. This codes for CASSDSSGSGANVLTF.

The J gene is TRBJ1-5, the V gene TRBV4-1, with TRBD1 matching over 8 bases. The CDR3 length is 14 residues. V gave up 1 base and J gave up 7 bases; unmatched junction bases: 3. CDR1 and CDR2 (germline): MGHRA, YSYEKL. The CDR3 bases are TGCGCCAGCAGCCAAGCAGGGGGCCAACAGCCCCAGCATTTT. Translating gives CASSQAGGQQPQHF.

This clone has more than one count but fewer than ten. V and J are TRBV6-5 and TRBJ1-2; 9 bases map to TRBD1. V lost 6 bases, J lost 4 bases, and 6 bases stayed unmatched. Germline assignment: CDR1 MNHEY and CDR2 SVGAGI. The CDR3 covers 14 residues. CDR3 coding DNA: TGTGCCAGCAGCCAGACAGGGGGGGTCTATGGCTACACCTTC. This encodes CASSQTGGVYGYTF.

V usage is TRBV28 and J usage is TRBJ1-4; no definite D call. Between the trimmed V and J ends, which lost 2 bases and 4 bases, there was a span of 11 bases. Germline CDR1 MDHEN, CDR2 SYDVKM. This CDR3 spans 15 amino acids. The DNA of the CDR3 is TGTGCCAGCAGTTTACAGGCGCCCTTTAATGAAAAACTGTTTTTT. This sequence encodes CASSLQAPFNEKLFF.

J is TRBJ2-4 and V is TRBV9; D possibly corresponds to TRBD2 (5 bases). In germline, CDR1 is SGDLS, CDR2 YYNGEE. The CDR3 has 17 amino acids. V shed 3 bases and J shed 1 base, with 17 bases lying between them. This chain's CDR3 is CASSAGWRQRAKNIQYF. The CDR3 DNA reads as TGTGCCAGCAGCGCTGGGTGGAGGCAACGGGCCAAAAACATTCAGTACTTC.

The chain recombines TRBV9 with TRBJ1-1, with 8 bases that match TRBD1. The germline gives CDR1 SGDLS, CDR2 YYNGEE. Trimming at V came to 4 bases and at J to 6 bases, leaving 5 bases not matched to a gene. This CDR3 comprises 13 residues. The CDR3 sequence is CASSPQGGAEAFF. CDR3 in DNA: TGTGCCAGCAGCCCACAGGGGGGGGCTGAAGCTTTCTTT. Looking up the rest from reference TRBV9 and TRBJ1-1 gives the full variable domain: DSGVTQTPKHLITATGQRVTLRCSPRSGDLSVYWYQQSLDQGLQFLIQYYNGEERAKGNILERFSAQQFPDLHSELNLSSLELGDSALYFCASSPQGGAEAFFGQGTRLTVV.

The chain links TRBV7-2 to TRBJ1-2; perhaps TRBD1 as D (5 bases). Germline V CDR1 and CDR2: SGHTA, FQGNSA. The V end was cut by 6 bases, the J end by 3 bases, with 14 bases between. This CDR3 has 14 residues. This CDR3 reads CASSSPGGYYGYTF. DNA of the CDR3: TGTGCCAGCAGTTCCCCGGGGGGATACTATGGCTACACCTTC.

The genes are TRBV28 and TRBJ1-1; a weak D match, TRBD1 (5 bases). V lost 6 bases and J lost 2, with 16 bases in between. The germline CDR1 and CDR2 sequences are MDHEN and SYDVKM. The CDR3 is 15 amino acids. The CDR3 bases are TGTGCCAGCAGCCCTCCAGGGAAACCTAACACTGAAGCTTTCTTT. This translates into CASSPPGKPNTEAFF.

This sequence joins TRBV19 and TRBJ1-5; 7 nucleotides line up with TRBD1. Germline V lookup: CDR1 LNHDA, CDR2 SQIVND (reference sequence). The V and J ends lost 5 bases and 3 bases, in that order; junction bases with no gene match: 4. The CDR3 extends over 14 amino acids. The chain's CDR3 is CASSGQVFNQPQHF. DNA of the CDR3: TGTGCCAGTAGTGGACAGGTATTCAATCAGCCCCAGCATTTT.

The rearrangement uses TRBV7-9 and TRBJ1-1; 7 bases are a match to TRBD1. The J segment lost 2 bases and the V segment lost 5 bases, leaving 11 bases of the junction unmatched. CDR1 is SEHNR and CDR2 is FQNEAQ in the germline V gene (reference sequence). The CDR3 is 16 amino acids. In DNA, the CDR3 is TGTGCCAGCAGCCCTCTCCGGGACAGTCTCAACACTGAAGCTTTCTTT. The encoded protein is CASSPLRDSLNTEAFF. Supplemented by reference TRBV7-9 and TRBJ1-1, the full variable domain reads DTGVSQNPRHKITKRGQNVTFRCDPISEHNRLYWYRQTLGQGPEFLTYFQNEAQLEKSRLLSDRFSAERPKGSFSTLEIQRTEQGDSAMYLCASSPLRDSLNTEAFFGQGTRLTVV.

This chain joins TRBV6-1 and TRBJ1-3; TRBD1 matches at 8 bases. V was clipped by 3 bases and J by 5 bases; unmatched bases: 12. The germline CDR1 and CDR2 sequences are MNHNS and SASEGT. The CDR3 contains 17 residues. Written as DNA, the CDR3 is TGTGCCAGCAGTGATCCAGGGGGCGAAGCGGTACGAAACACCATATATTTT. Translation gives CASSDPGGEAVRNTIYF.

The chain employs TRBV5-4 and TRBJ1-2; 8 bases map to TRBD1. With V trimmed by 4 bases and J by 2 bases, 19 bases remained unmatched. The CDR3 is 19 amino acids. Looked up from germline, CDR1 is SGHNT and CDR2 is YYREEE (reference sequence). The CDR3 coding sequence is TGTGCCAGCAGCCCACAAACCGGGACAGGTTATGTTTCCAACTATGGCTACACCTTC. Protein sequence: CASSPQTGTGYVSNYGYTF.

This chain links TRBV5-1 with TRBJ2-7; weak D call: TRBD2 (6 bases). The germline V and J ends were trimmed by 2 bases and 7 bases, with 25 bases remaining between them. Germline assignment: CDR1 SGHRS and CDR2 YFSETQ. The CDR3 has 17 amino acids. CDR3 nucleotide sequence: TGCGCCAGCAGCTTAGGAGCCTGGGTCGGGAGTGCGTCTGAGCAGTACTTC. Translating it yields CASSLGAWVGSASEQYF.

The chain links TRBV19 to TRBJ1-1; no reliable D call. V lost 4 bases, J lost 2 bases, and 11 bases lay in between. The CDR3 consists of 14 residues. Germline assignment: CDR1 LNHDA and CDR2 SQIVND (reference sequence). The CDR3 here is CASSTIAGNTEAFF. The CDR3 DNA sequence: TGTGCCAGTAGTACTATCGCGGGAAACACTGAAGCTTTCTTT.

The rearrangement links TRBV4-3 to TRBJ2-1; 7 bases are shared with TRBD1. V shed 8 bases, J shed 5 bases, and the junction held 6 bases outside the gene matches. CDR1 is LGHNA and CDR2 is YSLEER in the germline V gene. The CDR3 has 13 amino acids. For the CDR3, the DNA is TGCGCCAGCGGTAGAACAGGGGACAATGAGCAGTTCTTC. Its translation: CASGRTGDNEQFF.

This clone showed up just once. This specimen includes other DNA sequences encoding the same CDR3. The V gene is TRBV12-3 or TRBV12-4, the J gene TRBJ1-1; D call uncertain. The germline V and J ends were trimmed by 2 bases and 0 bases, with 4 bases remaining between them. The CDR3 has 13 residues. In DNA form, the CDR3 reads TGTGCCAGCAGTTTAACGGTGAACACTGAAGCTTTCTTT. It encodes CASSLTVNTEAFF.

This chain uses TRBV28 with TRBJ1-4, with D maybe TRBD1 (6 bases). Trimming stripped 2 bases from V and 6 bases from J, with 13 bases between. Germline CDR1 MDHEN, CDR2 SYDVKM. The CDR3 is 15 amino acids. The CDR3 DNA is TGTGCCAGCAGTTTAAACAGGGTTGGCGATGAAAAACTGTTTTTT. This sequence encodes CASSLNRVGDEKLFF.

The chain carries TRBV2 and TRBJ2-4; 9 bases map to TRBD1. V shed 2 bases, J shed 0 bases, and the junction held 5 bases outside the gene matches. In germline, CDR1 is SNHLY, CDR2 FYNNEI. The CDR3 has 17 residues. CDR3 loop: CASSEPGQGLAKNIQYF. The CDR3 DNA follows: TGTGCCAGCAGTGAACCGGGACAGGGACTAGCCAAAAACATTCAGTACTTC.

CDR3 in amino acids: CASSLANYNEQFF. The CDR3 coding sequence is TGTGCCAGCAGCTTAGCAAATTACAATGAGCAGTTCTTC. The chain carries TRBV11-3 and TRBJ2-1; D gene unclear. The germline gives CDR1 SGHNT, CDR2 YENEEA. Trimming stripped 1 base from V and 4 bases from J, with 5 bases between. The CDR3 contains 13 residues.

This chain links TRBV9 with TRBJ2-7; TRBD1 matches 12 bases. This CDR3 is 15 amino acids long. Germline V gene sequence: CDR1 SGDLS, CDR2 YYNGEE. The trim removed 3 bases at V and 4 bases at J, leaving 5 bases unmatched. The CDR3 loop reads CASSAGGQGAYEQYF. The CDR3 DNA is TGTGCCAGCAGCGCCGGGGGACAGGGGGCTTACGAGCAGTACTTC.

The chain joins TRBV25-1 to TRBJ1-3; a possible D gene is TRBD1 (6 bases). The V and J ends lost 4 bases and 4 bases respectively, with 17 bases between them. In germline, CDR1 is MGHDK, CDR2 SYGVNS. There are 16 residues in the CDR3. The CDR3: CASSAFAGALGNTIYF. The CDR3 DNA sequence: TGTGCCAGCAGTGCGTTCGCGGGGGCGTTAGGAAACACCATATATTTT.